This T cell receptor (beta chain) was sequenced during a study of blood T cell repertoires in COVID-19 (dated by TCRdb to about 2020). The study in broad terms: Samples from collaborators originated in the United States, Italy and Spain and spanned both the acute and convalescent phases of COVID-19. The material from the prospective study consisted of cDNA or gDNA derived from T cells, B-cell-depleted T cells, or PBMCs. Subjects who had been exposed to COVID-19, were actively infected with it, or had recovered from it provided the deeply sampled blood TCRbeta repertoires that made up the dataset. The repertoires were released in a freely available public database intended as a resource for research on the immune response to SARS-CoV-2. Samples were obtained from the ongoing ImmuneRACE study (first 160 participants) and from some 1,300 subjects provided by 6 global collaborators. Sample metadata almost always included a de-identified subject ID, COVID-19 status, age in years and sex. HLA class I and class II types, where available, came from metadata supplied by the sample provider rather than from assay-based typing. The research as a whole found: How much clinical and demographic metadata was included differed by source and by participant, and the metadata was provided uncurated.

The collaborating institutions used their own protocols to collect whole blood in K2EDTA tubes. For TCRbeta analysis, collaborator samples were shipped as frozen whole blood, as isolated PBMCs, or as DNA extracted from either sample type. TCRbeta CDR3 regions were amplified from genomic DNA by means of the immunoSEQ Assay, a bias-controlled multiplex PCR. In the source study's methods: The number of nucleated cells in each sample was estimated from the amplification of reference gene primers within the assay. Sequence reads were collapsed and filtered to measure the absolute abundance of every unique TCRbeta CDR3 rearrangement. For each sample, productive Simpson clonality was calculated by taking the square root of Simpson's diversity index across productive rearrangements. Drawn from immuneACCESS, this table holds only the in-frame rearrangements with V and J called that TCRdb kept. Clones are partly lost; checked studies trace under half to an unresolved V gene and leave the rest unexplained. V and J calls and clone size are as listed in that table; D and trimming were resolved from the DNA. This sample lists approximately 89,000 clones; about 96% were detected once. More than 4% of the sample goes to the ten largest clones.

On this clone: What this receptor recognizes is not known. The sample holds no much larger clone one base away, and base qualities are not on file.

The CDR3 covers 14 residues, taking in both the cysteine and the phenylalanine. The only DNA kept is the CDR3, 42 bases in frame from the first base. The V end loses 8 bases and the J end loses 0 bases, and a stretch of 10 bases separates them. CDR1 and CDR2 (MNHEY, SVGAGI) derive from the germline V gene. The V gene is TRBV6-5 and the J gene is TRBJ1-4, with the D gene not clear enough to name. The source of this sequence is a human donor with active COVID-19. The donor label of this sample is uncertain. Sequencing input: peripheral blood. The CDR3: CASGLNPTNEKLFF. The sequenced DNA: TGTGCCAGCGGACTGAATCCAACTAATGAAAAACTGTTTTTT.